This T cell receptor beta chain emerged from a study of T-cell memory formation after mild COVID-19. About the research overall: In these data, TCR clusters were largely donor specific. Points from the study as a whole: Clones that got smaller from day 15 to 85 had even CD4/CD8, while clones growing later tipped toward CD4+. CM and EM subsets held most contracting CD4+ clones; EMRA held CD8+ ones.

TCRdb reprocessed the 5' RACE reads via MiXCR and lists one record per CDR3 protein. The sample lists some 320,000 distinct CDR3 sequences; about 15% were seen once. V was pared by 1 base and J by 6 bases, with 10 bases between. The germline V gene encodes CDR1 LGHNA and CDR2 YNFKEQ. This CDR3 region has 13 residues. In the case of this clonotype: Its antigen is unidentified.

Sequenced material: PBMCs or a T cell subset sorted from them (not recorded which). The rearrangement joins TRBV4-2 to TRBJ2-7; D gene unclear. The receptor comes from a man younger than 35 who had mild COVID-19 (a few samples of this study predate the infection). Cell type and time point are not known. In DNA, the CDR3 is TGTGCCAGCAGCCAAGGGGGTTTGGGCGAGCAGTACTTC. Protein product: CASSQGGLGEQYF.